These 30 T cell receptor beta chains share one sample of origin, sequenced in a study of T cell responses to AZD1222 COVID-19 vaccine. Data came from immunoSEQ multiplex PCR; TCRdb stores just in-frame clones and leaves some out. The sample carries roughly 150,000 clones, about nine tenths recorded once. Sample: peripheral blood, taken on day 0 of AZD1222 vaccination. All receptors derive from an adult in good health.

The chain carries TRBV28 and TRBJ2-7; TRBD1 is a possible D gene (6 bases). Trimming cost V 6 bases and J 3 bases, with 9 bases left between them. The CDR3 runs 12 residues. The germline V gene encodes CDR1 MDHEN and CDR2 SYDVKM. The CDR3, as DNA: TGTGCCAGCAGACAGGGAGTCTACGAGCAGTACTTC. Amino acids: CASRQGVYEQYF.

The genes are TRBV9 and TRBJ2-1; D not resolved. Trimming shortened V by 1 base and J by 0 bases, and 11 bases separated the two germline ends. The V gene's germline CDR1 is SGDLS and CDR2 YYNGEE. The CDR3 sequence is 16 residues long. CDR3 sequence reads: CASSVRLSSSYNEQFF. In nucleotides, the CDR3 is TGTGCCAGCAGCGTACGTCTCTCAAGCTCCTACAATGAGCAGTTCTTC.

This rearrangement joins TRBV10-3 to TRBJ2-2; tentatively, D is TRBD1 or TRBD2 (5 bases each). CDR1 ENHRY and CDR2 SYGVKD come from the germline V gene. CDR3 length equals 16 residues. Between the trimmed V and J ends, which lost 2 bases and 1 base, there was a span of 11 bases. The CDR3 DNA sequence: TGTGCCATCAGTGAGGGGACGGGGAAGAACACCGGGGAGCTGTTTTTT. Encoded protein: CAISEGTGKNTGELFF.

The chain is built from TRBV15 and TRBJ2-1; 12 bases line up with TRBD2. The germline gives CDR1 LNHNV, CDR2 YYDKDF (reference sequence). The J segment lost 5 bases and the V segment lost 4 bases, leaving 3 bases of the junction unmatched. CDR3 length equals 15 residues. CDR3 loop: CATSKLAGGDNEQFF. The DNA for the CDR3 is TGTGCCACCAGCAAACTAGCGGGAGGTGACAATGAGCAGTTCTTC.

V gene TRBV25-1 combines with J gene TRBJ1-4; D possibly corresponds to TRBD1 (5 bases). The CDR3 totals 15 residues. Trimming pared 2 bases from V and 4 bases from J, leaving 11 bases between. Germline CDR1 is MGHDK and CDR2 is SYGVNS. The CDR3 loop is CASSESGAVNEKLFF. CDR3 nucleotide sequence: TGTGCCAGCAGTGAAAGTGGGGCGGTTAATGAAAAACTGTTTTTT.

Turning to this clone: Different DNA sequences within this sample yield the same CDR3. The gene calls are TRBV28 and TRBJ1-1; TRBD1 might be the D (5 bases). CDR1 and CDR2 from the germline V gene are MDHEN and SYDVKM. V shed 6 bases and J shed 1 base, with 9 bases lying between them. The CDR3 is 13 amino acids. CDR3 sequence: CASSRTGNTEAFF. The CDR3 DNA sequence: TGTGCCAGCAGCAGAACAGGGAACACTGAAGCTTTCTTT.

The V and J genes are TRBV20-1 and TRBJ2-7, with TRBD2 as a possible D gene (6 bases). CDR3 size: 10 residues. The V gene's germline CDR1 is DFQATT and CDR2 SNEGSKA (reference sequence). CDR3 region: CSWGLNEQYF. The CDR3, as DNA: TGCAGCTGGGGACTCAACGAGCAGTACTTC.

The CDR3 DNA is TGTGCCAGCAGTTTATCTAGGGGAGATGAGCAGTTCTTC. As protein: CASSLSRGDEQFF. The V and J genes are TRBV27 and TRBJ2-1, with D perhaps being TRBD1 or TRBD2 (5 bases each). CDR1 MNHEY and CDR2 SMNVEV come from the germline V gene (reference sequence). V was pared by 0 bases and J by 8 bases, with 8 bases between. The CDR3 covers 13 residues.

The chain links TRBV18 to TRBJ2-2; 8 bases align to TRBD2. This CDR3 has 17 residues. The ends lost 2 bases at V and 3 bases at J; junction bases unmatched: 8. In germline, CDR1 is KGHSH, CDR2 LQKENI. For the CDR3, the DNA is TGTGCCAGCTCACCAAGGGTAGCGGGGCTAGACACCGGGGAGCTGTTTTTT. Residues: CASSPRVAGLDTGELFF.

V gene TRBV7-2 combines with J gene TRBJ2-7; either TRBD1 or TRBD2 may supply D (5 bases each). Germline CDR1 and CDR2: SGHTA and FQGNSA. The V end lost 3 bases, the J end lost 4 bases, and 19 bases lay between the germline ends. This CDR3 is built from 16 residues. The CDR3 spells CASSLVSGGRPYEQYF. The CDR3 region has the DNA TGTGCCAGCAGCTTGGTCAGTGGGGGAAGACCGTACGAGCAGTACTTC.

This clone was counted once. The gene calls are TRBV11-3 and TRBJ2-2, with D hard to call. The CDR3 extends over 14 amino acids. Trimming stripped 5 bases from V and 1 base from J, with 8 bases between. From germline, CDR1 is SGHNT and CDR2 YENEEA. CDR3 sequence: CASSELLNTGELFF. DNA of the CDR3: TGTGCCAGCAGCGAGCTTTTGAACACCGGGGAGCTGTTTTTT.

The chain has TRBV9 and TRBJ1-4, with D perhaps matching TRBD1 (6 bases). The CDR3 sequence is 17 residues long. The V gene lost 3 bases and the J gene lost 8 bases, with 23 bases spanning the gap. The germline gives CDR1 SGDLS, CDR2 YYNGEE. The CDR3 here is CASSEGGTNLKGEKLFF. The CDR3 DNA is TGTGCCAGCAGCGAAGGGGGGACCAACCTCAAGGGCGAAAAACTGTTTTTT. Variable domain in full (rest from reference TRBV9 and TRBJ1-4): DSGVTQTPKHLITATGQRVTLRCSPRSGDLSVYWYQQSLDQGLQFLIQYYNGEERAKGNILERFSAQQFPDLHSELNLSSLELGDSALYFCASSEGGTNLKGEKLFFGSGTQLSVL.

The V gene is TRBV6-5, the J gene TRBJ1-1; tentatively, D is TRBD1 (6 bases). The CDR3 extends over 16 amino acids. Deletions cut 2 bases from V and 1 base from J, with 14 bases between. Germline CDR1 and CDR2: MNHEY and SVGAGI. This chain's CDR3 is CASSYGFWGANTEAFF. The CDR3 DNA is TGTGCCAGCAGTTACGGATTCTGGGGGGCGAACACTGAAGCTTTCTTT.

J is TRBJ1-3 and V is TRBV7-8; D not resolved. The germline gives CDR1 SGHVS, CDR2 FQNEAQ. The CDR3 has 12 residues. Trimming shortened V by 0 bases and J by 3 bases, and 0 bases separated the two germline ends. The CDR3 loop reads CASSLAGNTIYF. In DNA form, the CDR3 reads TGTGCCAGCAGCTTAGCTGGAAACACCATATATTTT.

The chain recombines TRBV2 with TRBJ2-7; weak D call: TRBD1 (6 bases). CDR1 and CDR2 (germline): SNHLY, FYNNEI. The CDR3 runs to 13 residues. With 7 bases removed from V and 4 bases from J, the gap between germline ends came to 14 bases. The CDR3 is CASKRDKGYEQYF. The CDR3 DNA sequence: TGTGCCAGCAAGAGGGACAAAGGGTACGAGCAGTACTTC.

The chain has TRBV5-1 and TRBJ1-2, with D maybe TRBD1 (5 bases). CDR3 length: 16 amino acids. Trimming took off 7 bases at V and 4 bases at J, with 23 bases between the two ends. Germline V gene sequence: CDR1 SGHRS, CDR2 YFSETQ. The CDR3, as DNA: TGCGCCAGCGCATCCCCCCGGGCCGGGACCTCCTATGGCTACACCTTC. Its protein is CASASPRAGTSYGYTF.

CDR3 region: CASRSGYTGARYGYTF. In nucleotides, the CDR3 is TGTGCCAGCAGGTCCGGATACACAGGGGCACGATATGGCTACACCTTC. V is TRBV28 and J is TRBJ1-2, with 7 bases matching TRBD1. Looked up from germline, CDR1 is MDHEN and CDR2 is SYDVKM. Losses at the gene ends were 6 bases for V and 5 bases for J; bases not matched to a gene: 15. The CDR3 totals 16 residues.

This clone was seen a handful of times. This chain uses TRBV7-9 with TRBJ2-5, with a weak D call TRBD1 (5 bases). The CDR3 contains 13 residues. Germline CDR1 SEHNR, CDR2 FQNEAQ (reference sequence). Trimming stripped 1 base from V and 4 bases from J, with 7 bases between. In DNA, the CDR3 is TGTGCCAGCAGCTTAGGTAGGGGAGAGACCCAGTACTTC. Its protein product is CASSLGRGETQYF.

The chain links TRBV6-2 or TRBV6-3 to TRBJ2-1, with TRBD2 matching 10 bases. This CDR3 has 16 residues. Germline loops: CDR1 MNHEY, CDR2 SVGEGT. V lost 2 bases to trimming and J lost 3 bases; unmatched junction nucleotides: 4. CDR3 region: CASSYPLAGDYNEQFF. The CDR3 nucleotides read TGTGCCAGCAGTTACCCTCTAGCGGGAGACTACAATGAGCAGTTCTTC.

This clone has only a few counts. The chain couples TRBV6-2 or TRBV6-3 to TRBJ2-7; a possible D gene is TRBD2 (6 bases). V gave up 2 bases and J gave up 7 bases, with 15 bases separating them. Germline loops: CDR1 MNHEY, CDR2 SVGEGT. The CDR3 has 14 residues. CDR3 loop: CASSYGTLLGEQYF. The CDR3, as DNA: TGTGCCAGCAGTTACGGGACTCTCCTCGGGGAGCAGTACTTC.

The chain links TRBV9 to TRBJ2-2; TRBD2 matches at 10 bases. Trimming cost V 3 bases and J 3 bases; bases outside gene matches: 11. CDR3 size: 18 residues. Germline CDR1 reads SGDLS; CDR2 reads YYNGEE. CDR3 sequence (DNA): TGTGCCAGCAGCGGCACGACAGCGGGGGGGCCGGACACCGGGGAGCTGTTTTTT. This sequence encodes CASSGTTAGGPDTGELFF.

This chain links TRBV7-6 with TRBJ1-1; TRBD1 might be the D (5 bases). The CDR3 is 14 amino acids. Per the germline V gene, CDR1 is SGHVS and CDR2 is FNYEAQ. Trimming pared 5 bases from V and 10 bases from J, leaving 20 bases between. The CDR3 DNA follows: TGTGCCAGCAGCCGTAATGTCCAGGGACTACCAGCTTTCTTT. As protein: CASSRNVQGLPAFF.

The chain carries TRBV5-1 and TRBJ1-1, with TRBD1 as a possible D gene (6 bases). The CDR3 runs to 13 residues. V shed 2 bases and J shed 4 bases, with 9 bases lying between them. CDR1 and CDR2 from the germline V gene are SGHRS and YFSETQ. In DNA, the CDR3 is TGCGCCAGCAGCTTTAGGGGGTCCACTGAAGCTTTCTTT. Its translation: CASSFRGSTEAFF.

This sequence joins TRBV6-1 and TRBJ1-3; D gene ambiguous. The CDR3 length is 14 residues. The germline V gene has CDR1 MNHNS and CDR2 SASEGT. V gave up 3 bases and J gave up 9 bases, with 15 bases separating them. This CDR3 is CASSDDASRGTIYF. CDR3 nucleotide sequence: TGTGCCAGCAGTGATGATGCGTCGAGAGGCACCATATATTTT.

This clone has only a few counts. The chain uses TRBV5-1 and TRBJ1-2; D is unresolved. The germline V and J ends were trimmed by 0 bases and 4 bases, with 10 bases remaining between them. The CDR3 is made up of 14 amino acids. From germline, CDR1 is SGHRS and CDR2 YFSETQ. The CDR3 reads CASSLGVGGYGYTF. CDR3 sequence (DNA): TGCGCCAGCAGCTTGGGTGTAGGTGGCTATGGCTACACCTTC.

The V call is TRBV11-1, the J call TRBJ2-5, with D tentatively TRBD1 or TRBD2 (5 bases each). V lost 6 bases and J lost 3, with 20 bases in between. Germline-derived CDR1 and CDR2 are SGHAT and FQDESV (reference sequence). The length of the CDR3 is 16 residues. CDR3 sequence reads: CASSQLVGRPEETQYF. The CDR3 DNA follows: TGTGCCAGCAGTCAGCTTGTGGGACGCCCTGAAGAGACCCAGTACTTC. The full variable domain, with the rest looked up from reference TRBV11-1 and TRBJ2-5, is EAEVAQSPRYKITEKSQAVAFWCDPISGHATLYWYRQILGQGPELLVQFQDESVVDDSQLPKDRFSAERLKGVDSTLKIQPAELGDSAMYLCASSQLVGRPEETQYFGPGTRLLVL.

The chain uses TRBV11-2 and TRBJ2-1; the match to TRBD1 covers 9 bases. The CDR3 extends over 15 amino acids. CDR1 is SGHAT and CDR2 is FQNNGV in the germline V gene. V trimming: 1 base; J trimming: 10 bases; junction bases outside the gene matches: 8. DNA for the CDR3: TGTGCCAGCAGCTTAGTGGGACAGGGATTCGGAGAGCAGTTCTTC. Its translation is CASSLVGQGFGEQFF.

J is TRBJ1-5 and V is TRBV2; the match to TRBD1 covers 12 bases. The CDR3 length is 13 residues. V lost 9 bases and J lost 6; bases outside the gene matches: 3. The V gene's germline CDR1 is SNHLY and CDR2 FYNNEI. DNA of the CDR3: TGTGCCAGTGGGACAGGGGGCCTTCAGCCCCAGCATTTT. Its protein product is CASGTGGLQPQHF.

The chain recombines TRBV12-3 or TRBV12-4 with TRBJ2-7; D not certain. The CDR3 has 11 amino acids. Deletions cut 2 bases from V and 6 bases from J, with 5 bases between. In DNA form, the CDR3 reads TGTGCCAGCAGTTTATACCGCGAGCAGTACTTC. It translates to CASSLYREQYF.

The gene calls are TRBV5-5 and TRBJ2-3; TRBD1 is a possible D gene (5 bases). V lost 1 base and J 0 bases, leaving 6 bases between the germline ends. Germline V gives CDR1 SGHKS, CDR2 YYEKEE (reference sequence). The CDR3 loop spans 14 amino acids. The CDR3, as DNA: TGTGCCAGCAGCTTGACAGGCAGCACAGATACGCAGTATTTT. This gives the protein CASSLTGSTDTQYF.